The clone carrying this T cell receptor (beta chain) was seen a few times. The record originates from a study of cytomegalovirus exposure and HLA in healthy donors. J was trimmed by 6 bases and V by 7 bases; bases with no gene match: 14. The length of the CDR3 is 18 residues. Germline V gives CDR1 LNHDA, CDR2 SQIVND (reference sequence). PCR involved 60 Vbeta and 13 Jbeta primers. TCRdb's table, derived via immunoSEQ multiplex PCR, lists solely in-frame clones and lacks some. This table has about 200,000 clones, roughly 80% appearing once. Sequenced input: PBMCs. This clonotype was sampled from a woman aged 40 to 49 in good health and CMV-seronegative. J is TRBJ2-1 and V is TRBV19; 14 nucleotides align to TRBD2. The CDR3 nucleotides are TGTGCCAGTACCCAAAGAGGGACTAGCGGGAGTACCGGCAATGAGCAGTTCTTC. Encoded protein: CASTQRGTSGSTGNEQFF.